Below are 10 T cell receptor beta chains sequenced from a single sample in a study of PD-L1 blockade in urothelial cancer. The time point here: peripheral blood 6 weeks after treatment start. Only in-frame clones appear in the TCRdb table, and some are missing; sequencing was by immunoSEQ multiplex PCR. The sample contains more than 60,000 clones, roughly 90% of which appear only once. This material consisted of PBMCs, taken around atezolizumab (anti-PD-L1) treatment. These receptors were collected from a man aged 55 to 70 with urothelial cancer.

The gene calls are TRBV7-6 and TRBJ2-7; D is undetermined. The V gene lost 2 bases and the J gene lost 0 bases, with 8 bases spanning the gap. The CDR3 is 14 amino acids. CDR1 is SGHVS and CDR2 is FNYEAQ in the germline V gene. In DNA form, the CDR3 reads TGTGCCAGCAGCTTACCCTCCAGCTCCTACGAGCAGTACTTC. As protein: CASSLPSSSYEQYF.

The rearrangement uses TRBV27 and TRBJ2-6, with D possibly being TRBD2 (5 bases). Trimming removed 4 bases from V and 5 bases from J, with 9 bases in between. Germline V lookup: CDR1 MNHEY, CDR2 SMNVEV (reference sequence). This CDR3 spans 14 amino acids. For the CDR3, the DNA is TGTGCCAGCAGTTCTCCCGGGAGGGCCAACGTCCTGACTTTC. Its translation: CASSSPGRANVLTF.

The V call is TRBV12-5, the J call TRBJ2-7, with D possibly TRBD2 on 6 matching bases. This CDR3 spans 19 amino acids. Trimming removed 1 base from V and 5 bases from J, with 27 bases in between. Germline V gives CDR1 LGHNT, CDR2 FRNRAP. CDR3 residues: CASGLDLRGIEDYRHEQYF. In DNA, the CDR3 is TGTGCTAGTGGTTTGGACTTGCGCGGAATAGAGGACTATAGGCACGAGCAGTACTTC.

This rearrangement joins TRBV11-2 to TRBJ1-3, with a tentative D call TRBD1 (5 bases). The germline gives CDR1 SGHAT, CDR2 FQNNGV. This CDR3 comprises 15 residues. V lost 4 bases and J 4 bases, leaving 14 bases between the germline ends. The CDR3 sequence: CASSSMFGAGNTIYF. CDR3 nucleotide sequence: TGTGCCAGCAGCTCCATGTTTGGGGCAGGAAACACCATATATTTT.

The chain links TRBV30 to TRBJ2-5, with 8 bases lining up with TRBD1. Trimming removed 4 bases from V and 4 bases from J; junction bases left unmatched: 2. CDR3 size: 12 residues. Germline values: CDR1 GTSNPN, CDR2 SVGIG (reference sequence). Here the CDR3 DNA reads TGTGCCTGGACAGGGGGCAGAGAGACCCAGTACTTC. It is translated as CAWTGGRETQYF.

This clone was seen just once. J is TRBJ2-2 and V is TRBV7-2, with 8 bases aligning to TRBD2. The CDR3 extends over 15 amino acids. The trim removed 5 bases at V and 7 bases at J, leaving 9 bases unmatched. Looked up from germline, CDR1 is SGHTA and CDR2 is FQGNSA. The CDR3 bases are TGTGCCAGCAGCCCCGGGGGGGGGCGCAGCGGGGAGCTGTTTTTT. Residues: CASSPGGGRSGELFF. The variable domain in full, with the rest retrieved from reference TRBV7-2 and TRBJ2-2, is GAGVSQSPSNKVTEKGKDVELRCDPISGHTALYWYRQSLGQGLEFLIYFQGNSAPDKSGLPSDRFSAERTGGSVSTLTIQRTQQEDSAVYLCASSPGGGRSGELFFGEGSRLTVL.

The V gene is TRBV25-1, the J gene TRBJ2-1; 7 positions agree with TRBD1. CDR1 is MGHDK and CDR2 is SYGVNS in the germline V gene. The CDR3 contains 14 residues. The V and J ends lost 5 bases and 10 bases, in that order; junction bases with no gene match: 11. The CDR3 protein is CASSPRTGAREQFF. CDR3 sequence (DNA): TGTGCCAGCAGTCCTAGGACAGGAGCGCGGGAGCAGTTCTTC.

The chain combines TRBV5-4 with TRBJ2-7; tentative D call: TRBD1 (5 bases). The germline V and J ends were trimmed by 0 bases and 6 bases, with 10 bases remaining between them. Germline V gene lookup returns CDR1 SGHNT and CDR2 YYREEE (reference sequence). The CDR3 runs 13 residues. The chain's CDR3 is CASSLGVRAEQYF. Here the CDR3 DNA reads TGTGCCAGCAGCTTGGGGGTCAGGGCCGAGCAGTACTTC.

The genes are TRBV5-1 and TRBJ2-2; 7 bases line up with TRBD2. This CDR3 comprises 15 residues. From germline, CDR1 is SGHRS and CDR2 YFSETQ. V shed 4 bases and J 4 bases; nucleotides not matched to a gene: 7. CDR3 coding DNA: TGCGCCAGCAGCGTGGCGATAGCGGGCACCGGGGAGCTGTTTTTT. It specifies CASSVAIAGTGELFF. The complete variable domain, with remaining parts taken from reference TRBV5-1 and TRBJ2-2, reads KAGVTQTPRYLIKTRGQQVTLSCSPISGHRSVSWYQQTPGQGLQFLFEYFSETQRNKGNFPGRFSGRQFSNSRSEMNVSTLELGDSALYLCASSVAIAGTGELFFGEGSRLTVL.

The V call is TRBV7-9, the J call TRBJ1-1; unclear D gene. Trimming shortened V by 1 base and J by 3 bases, and 12 bases separated the two germline ends. There are 15 residues in the CDR3. Germline lookup yields CDR1 SEHNR and CDR2 FQNEAQ (reference sequence). The CDR3: CASSLVAVLDTEAFF. The CDR3 DNA follows: TGTGCCAGCAGCTTAGTCGCGGTTTTGGACACTGAAGCTTTCTTT.